The source of this T cell receptor beta chain is a study of blood T cell repertoires in COVID-19. Study-wide context: From the United States, Italy and Spain came samples of acute and convalescent COVID-19. From T cells, B-cell-depleted T cells, or PBMCs came the material, which was cDNA or gDNA.

This CDR3 region has 13 residues. Between the trimmed V and J ends, which lost 7 bases and 1 base, there was a span of 11 bases. Germline V gene lookup returns CDR1 SGHRS and CDR2 YFSETQ. In the authors' workflow: Amplification of reference gene primers was used by the study to estimate nucleated cell counts. The method was immunoSEQ multiplex PCR; TCRdb's version includes in-frame clones alone and lacks a portion of them. The D gene and trimming were derived from the DNA, and the V and J assignments and clone size from that table. The sample carries roughly 80,000 clones, roughly nine tenths recorded once.

V is TRBV5-1 and J is TRBJ1-1; D is unresolved. Sequencing input: peripheral blood. The source is a man over 45 with COVID-19, enrolled during active disease. The CDR3 here is CASHNIGNTEAFF. The CDR3 nucleotides read TGCGCCAGCCATAACATTGGGAACACTGAAGCTTTCTTT.